The next 18 T cell receptor beta chains were all read from a single sample in a study of blood T cell repertoires in COVID-19 (dated by TCRdb to 2020 to 2021). Library prep was done by the immunoSEQ multiplex PCR assay. Here the immuneACCESS table is served through TCRdb, limited to in-frame sequences with V and J called. Missing clones are a known gap in these copies; in checked studies unresolved V genes cover under half, and the rest lacks a known reason. Recorded for this sample are about 240,000 clones; about four fifths of them occurred a single time. In total, the top ten clones hold approximately 4.5% of the sample. The source material was peripheral blood. The receptors originated from a woman aged 65 to 85 with acute or convalescent COVID-19.

The rearrangement links TRBV7-2 to TRBJ1-6; TRBD1 aligns across 8 bases. Germline loops: CDR1 SGHTA, CDR2 FQGNSA. The CDR3 sequence is 16 residues long. Unmatched junction bases numbered 10, after V lost 5 bases and J lost 7 bases. DNA of the CDR3: TGTGCCAGCAGCATTACCGGGACAGGAGACAATTCACCCCTCCACTTT. As protein: CASSITGTGDNSPLHF. Full variable domain (rest looked up from reference TRBV7-2 and TRBJ1-6): GAGVSQSPSNKVTEKGKDVELRCDPISGHTALYWYRQSLGQGLEFLIYFQGNSAPDKSGLPSDRFSAERTGGSVSTLTIQRTQQEDSAVYLCASSITGTGDNSPLHFGNGTRLTVT.

CDR3 loop: CAWSVRTGQLSYTF. The CDR3 coding sequence is TGTGCCTGGAGTGTTCGTACGGGACAGCTGAGCTACACCTTC. V gene TRBV30 combines with J gene TRBJ1-2; TRBD1 agrees at 7 bases. The CDR3 covers 14 residues. J lost 9 bases, V lost 0 bases, and 10 bases had no gene match. The germline V gene has CDR1 GTSNPN and CDR2 SVGIG (reference sequence).

V gene TRBV5-6 combines with J gene TRBJ2-5; 8 bases fit TRBD2. Trimming at V came to 6 bases and at J to 0 bases, leaving 7 bases not matched to a gene. This CDR3 comprises 15 residues. Germline V CDR1 and CDR2: SGHDT, YYEEEE. The CDR3 sequence: CASTWGGGYQETQYF. CDR3 coding DNA: TGTGCCAGCACCTGGGGCGGGGGGTACCAAGAGACCCAGTACTTC.

As concerns this clone: The same CDR3 can be traced to other DNA sequences in this sample. The J gene is TRBJ2-7, the V gene TRBV7-9, with TRBD1 matching over 9 bases. The ends lost 1 base at V and 2 bases at J; junction bases unmatched: 6. The V gene's germline CDR1 is SEHNR and CDR2 FQNEAQ (reference sequence). The CDR3 sequence is 16 residues long. The CDR3 DNA reads as TGTGCCAGCAGCTTAGTCTCTGGACAGGGGCCCTACGAGCAGTACTTC. Protein product: CASSLVSGQGPYEQYF.

J is TRBJ2-4 and V is TRBV4-3; 7 positions match TRBD2. The ends lost 0 bases at V and 8 bases at J; junction bases unmatched: 7. The CDR3 has 15 residues. Germline assignment: CDR1 LGHNA and CDR2 YSLEER. The CDR3 region has the DNA TGCGCCAGCAGCCAAGATAGGCTTCGGGGGGACATTCAGTACTTC. Amino acid sequence: CASSQDRLRGDIQYF.

The chain recombines TRBV24-1 with TRBJ1-5; TRBD1 might be the D (6 bases). The germline CDR1 and CDR2 sequences are KGHDR and SFDVKD. V was shortened by 2 bases and J by 2 bases, with 18 bases between the two germline ends. The CDR3 is 18 residues long. CDR3 protein: CATSDSTDQGQGNQPQHF. DNA for the CDR3: TGTGCCACCAGTGATTCGACCGACCAGGGGCAGGGCAATCAGCCCCAGCATTTT.

In this sample, this clone turned up a few times. The same CDR3 arises from other DNA sequences in this sample as well. The chain carries TRBV6-2 or TRBV6-3 and TRBJ1-5, with 7 bases that match TRBD1. V lost 5 bases to trimming and J lost 0 bases; unmatched junction nucleotides: 4. The CDR3 sequence is 15 residues long. CDR1 is MNHEY and CDR2 is SVGEGT in the germline V gene. The CDR3 nucleotides read TGTGCCAGCAGTAGGACAGGAAATAGCAATCAGCCCCAGCATTTT. Translation: CASSRTGNSNQPQHF.

The chain recombines TRBV4-3 with TRBJ2-5; D is possibly TRBD1 (5 bases). The CDR3 contains 15 residues. The ends were cut back, 1 base at V and 1 base at J, with 10 bases in the middle. The germline gives CDR1 LGHNA, CDR2 YSLEER. The CDR3 DNA is TGCGCCAGCAGCCAAGGACCCAGGGCCCAAGAGACCCAGTACTTC. Translated: CASSQGPRAQETQYF.

The chain combines TRBV10-2 with TRBJ1-5; TRBD1 is a possible D gene (6 bases). The CDR3 is 13 amino acids. Per the germline V gene, CDR1 is WSHSY and CDR2 is SAAADI. V gave up 2 bases and J gave up 4 bases, with 6 bases separating them. The CDR3 DNA reads as TGCGCCAGCAGTGAGCAGGGGAATCAGCCCCAGCATTTT. This encodes CASSEQGNQPQHF.

This chain links TRBV29-1 with TRBJ1-5, with no clear D. The CDR3 is made up of 13 amino acids. Trimming pared 5 bases from V and 8 bases from J, leaving 16 bases between. Per germline, CDR1 SQVTM and CDR2 ANQGSEA. The CDR3 loop reads CSVRSGGSEPQHF. CDR3 sequence (DNA): TGCAGCGTTCGGTCTGGAGGATCGGAGCCCCAGCATTTT.

This clone was seen many times. This chain joins TRBV3-1 (or the pseudogene TRBV3-2) and TRBJ1-6; possible D gene TRBD1, 6 bases. V dropped 2 bases and J dropped 10 bases, with 12 bases sitting between them. The CDR3 sequence is 14 residues long. The germline gives CDR1 LGHDT, CDR2 YNNKEL (reference sequence). DNA of the CDR3: TGTGCCAGCAGCCAACAACAGGGATGGTCACCCCTCCACTTT. Its protein product is CASSQQQGWSPLHF.

CDR3 protein: CASSKGQNYGYTF. The CDR3 DNA reads as TGTGCCAGCAGCAAGGGACAGAACTATGGCTACACCTTC. This chain links TRBV7-9 with TRBJ1-2; 7 positions match TRBD1. The length of the CDR3 is 13 residues. V gave up 5 bases and J gave up 2 bases; unmatched junction bases: 2. Germline values: CDR1 SEHNR, CDR2 FQNEAQ (reference sequence).

The count of this clone is one. The chain recombines TRBV3-1 (or the pseudogene TRBV3-2) with TRBJ1-2; 8 bases match TRBD1. The CDR3 runs 16 residues. Germline trimming cut 5 bases from V and 7 bases from J; bases unmatched to any gene: 15. Germline V lookup: CDR1 LGHDT, CDR2 YNNKEL (reference sequence). CDR3 coding DNA: TGTGCCAGCAGCTTGGACAGGGCTCCTACTATGGGTGGCTACACCTTC. This gives the protein CASSLDRAPTMGGYTF.

V usage is TRBV7-9 and J usage is TRBJ2-5; D is undetermined. The V end lost 5 bases, the J end lost 5 bases, and 15 bases lay between the germline ends. Per germline, CDR1 SEHNR and CDR2 FQNEAQ (reference sequence). The CDR3 totals 14 residues. Here the CDR3 reads CASSQVGDRETQYF. The CDR3 DNA reads as TGTGCCAGCAGCCAAGTAGGAGACCGCGAGACCCAGTACTTC.

This clone has only one observation. The chain employs TRBV19 and TRBJ2-5; D may be TRBD1 (7 bases). CDR1 is LNHDA and CDR2 is SQIVND in the germline V gene (reference sequence). This CDR3 is built from 16 residues. Trimming left V 3 bases short and J 4 bases short, with 18 bases between. The CDR3 DNA reads as TGTGCCAGTAGTATCGCGGGGAACCGACAGGGAGAGACCCAGTACTTC. Protein: CASSIAGNRQGETQYF.

The V and J genes are TRBV7-6 and TRBJ1-2; perhaps TRBD1 as D (6 bases). Germline CDR1 and CDR2: SGHVS and FNYEAQ. V lost 1 base, J lost 5 bases, and 17 bases lay in between. The CDR3 runs to 16 residues. CDR3 sequence reads: CASSLGPQGSTYGYTF. In DNA form, the CDR3 reads TGTGCCAGCAGCTTAGGCCCACAGGGATCTACTTATGGCTACACCTTC.

V and J are TRBV4-2 and TRBJ1-4; D remains unclear. The CDR3 runs 15 residues. Trimming shortened V by 1 base and J by 5 bases, and 11 bases separated the two germline ends. Germline V gives CDR1 LGHNA, CDR2 YNFKEQ. This CDR3 reads CASSQAGPLNEKLFF. DNA of the CDR3: TGTGCCAGCAGCCAAGCTGGCCCCCTGAATGAAAAACTGTTTTTT.

The V and J genes are TRBV6-6 and TRBJ2-7; D uncertain. The CDR3 sequence is 14 residues long. The germline V gene has CDR1 MNHNY and CDR2 SVGAGI (reference sequence). V was shortened by 0 bases and J by 0 bases, with 6 bases between the two germline ends. CDR3 DNA sequence: TGTGCCAGCAGTTACTCCAGGCTCTCCTACGAGCAGTACTTC. Translated: CASSYSRLSYEQYF.